These 22 T cell receptor beta chains were sequenced from one sample in a study of naive and memory T cell subsets. TCR cDNA received a 3' ligated oligonucleotide that carried a UMI. Ligated cDNA underwent four rounds of PCR with nested alpha and beta constant region primers and SP2. TCRdb used MiXCR to reprocess the 5' RACE reads, holding one entry per CDR3 protein. The sample yields about 62,000 distinct CDR3 sequences, 8% seen once. The receptors here all came from a female donor in good health.

Ten or more counts support this clonotype. The chain is built from TRBV19 and TRBJ2-1, with a tentative D call TRBD2 (5 bases). Trimming cost V 2 bases and J 2 bases, with 19 bases left between them. This CDR3 spans 18 amino acids. Germline V gene sequence: CDR1 LNHDA, CDR2 SQIVND (reference sequence). The CDR3 loop is CASSIIQSGGPAYNEQFF. The CDR3 DNA is TGTGCCAGTAGTATAATTCAAAGCGGCGGGCCTGCCTACAATGAGCAGTTCTTC.

The chain has TRBV2 and TRBJ2-1; D possibly corresponds to TRBD2 (6 bases). V gave up 6 bases and J gave up 6 bases, with 18 bases separating them. The CDR3 sequence is 15 residues long. The germline gives CDR1 SNHLY, CDR2 FYNNEI. The CDR3 loop is CASRGWAKEGNEQFF. CDR3 nucleotide sequence: TGTGCCAGCAGGGGGTGGGCTAAGGAGGGCAATGAGCAGTTCTTC.

The J gene is TRBJ2-3, the V gene TRBV5-1; 16 bases match TRBD2. The CDR3 loop spans 17 amino acids. V trimming: 4 bases; J trimming: 4 bases; junction bases outside the gene matches: 6. Germline V lookup: CDR1 SGHRS, CDR2 YFSETQ. CDR3 in DNA: TGCGCCAGCAGCCCGTTCGGGACTAGCGGGGGGGCAGATACGCAGTATTTT. Protein: CASSPFGTSGGADTQYF. Based on the CDR3 plus reference TRBV5-1 and TRBJ2-3, the full variable domain is KAGVTQTPRYLIKTRGQQVTLSCSPISGHRSVSWYQQTPGQGLQFLFEYFSETQRNKGNFPGRFSGRQFSNSRSEMNVSTLELGDSALYLCASSPFGTSGGADTQYFGPGTRLTVL.

The rearrangement uses TRBV5-6 and TRBJ2-3; 8 bases agree with TRBD2. The germline V gene encodes CDR1 SGHDT and CDR2 YYEEEE. The CDR3 contains 15 residues. The J segment lost 5 bases and the V segment lost 1 base, leaving 6 bases of the junction unmatched. The CDR3 sequence: CASSLKQRGIDTQYF. CDR3 coding DNA: TGTGCCAGCAGCTTGAAACAGCGGGGGATAGATACGCAGTATTTT. The entire variable domain, with the rest obtained from reference TRBV5-6 and TRBJ2-3, is as follows: DAGVTQSPTHLIKTRGQQVTLRCSPKSGHDTVSWYQQALGQGPQFIFQYYEEEERQRGNFPDRFSGHQFPNYSSELNVNALLLGDSALYLCASSLKQRGIDTQYFGPGTRLTVL.

This clonotype has ten or more counts. The chain links TRBV6-1 to TRBJ2-3, with TRBD2 as a possible D gene (6 bases). V was shortened by 4 bases and J by 0 bases, with 8 bases between the two germline ends. In germline, CDR1 is MNHNS, CDR2 SASEGT. The CDR3 has 14 residues. The CDR3 reads CASSGGGSTDTQYF. CDR3 sequence (DNA): TGTGCCAGCAGTGGTGGAGGGAGCACAGATACGCAGTATTTT.

This clonotype was observed at least ten times. This chain connects TRBV7-2 to TRBJ2-1, with 10 bases that match TRBD2. Trimming at V came to 5 bases and at J to 6 bases, leaving 7 bases not matched to a gene. This CDR3 contains 15 residues. Germline CDR1 is SGHTA and CDR2 is FQGNSA. CDR3 amino acids: CASSQAGGRGNEQFF. The DNA of the CDR3 is TGTGCCAGCAGCCAAGCGGGAGGGCGAGGCAATGAGCAGTTCTTC.

Ten or more counts support this clonotype. The CDR3 sequence: CASSRREATYNEQFF. CDR3 DNA: TGTGCCAGCAGCCGCCGGGAAGCCACCTACAATGAGCAGTTCTTC. The chain is built from TRBV2 and TRBJ2-1; D might be TRBD2 (5 bases). CDR3 length: 15 residues. Between the trimmed V and J ends, which lost 6 bases and 2 bases, there was a span of 14 bases. In germline, CDR1 is SNHLY, CDR2 FYNNEI.

This clonotype was counted at least ten times. The chain employs TRBV5-1 and TRBJ2-4; TRBD2 might be the D (6 bases). The CDR3 runs 17 residues. Per the germline V gene, CDR1 is SGHRS and CDR2 is YFSETQ. V lost 10 bases, J lost 3 bases, and 26 bases lay in between. The CDR3 bases are TGCGCCGGGGGGACGCGAGGCCAGGAAATAATCAAAAACATTCAGTACTTC. Encoded protein: CAGGTRGQEIIKNIQYF.

The chain combines TRBV19 with TRBJ2-3; no reliable D call. The CDR3 has 15 residues. Looked up from germline, CDR1 is LNHDA and CDR2 is SQIVND (reference sequence). Between the trimmed V and J ends, which lost 2 bases and 0 bases, there was a span of 9 bases. CDR3 amino acids: CASSIRASSTDTQYF. DNA for the CDR3: TGTGCCAGTAGTATAAGAGCGTCTAGCACAGATACGCAGTATTTT.

This sequence joins TRBV18 and TRBJ2-3; 7 bases fit TRBD1. The CDR3 runs to 15 residues. Germline V gives CDR1 KGHSH, CDR2 LQKENI. The V gene end was trimmed by 5 bases and the J gene end by 8 bases; junction bases not matched to a gene: 13. CDR3 sequence reads: CASSVEGARGITQYF. CDR3 bases: TGTGCCAGCTCAGTAGAGGGGGCAAGAGGGATTACGCAGTATTTT. The complete variable domain, with remaining parts taken from reference TRBV18 and TRBJ2-3, reads NAGVMQNPRHLVRRRGQEARLRCSPMKGHSHVYWYRQLPEEGLKFMVYLQKENIIDESGMPKERFSAEFPKEGPSILRIQQVVRGDSAAYFCASSVEGARGITQYFGPGTRLTVL.

This clonotype showed up just a few times. J is TRBJ2-1 and V is TRBV20-1; 8 positions agree with TRBD2. Germline V CDR1 and CDR2: DFQATT, SNEGSKA (reference sequence). After removal of 6 bases from V and 0 bases from J, the junction contained 4 bases not matched to a gene. The CDR3 covers 14 residues. CDR3 DNA: TGCAGTGCACAAAGCGGGAGCTCCTACAATGAGCAGTTCTTC. Translated, it gives CSAQSGSSYNEQFF.

This clonotype occurred many times. The genes are TRBV3-1 and TRBJ1-5, with TRBD1 matching 8 bases. Germline assignment: CDR1 LGHDT and CDR2 YNNKEL (reference sequence). J gave up 5 bases and V 1 base, and 4 bases lay outside the gene matches. This CDR3 has 15 residues. CDR3 DNA: TGTGCCAGCAGCCAAGGTAACAGGGGGGATCAGCCCCAGCATTTT. Residues: CASSQGNRGDQPQHF.

This clonotype was found a few times. V usage is TRBV18 and J usage is TRBJ1-5, with 10 bases matching TRBD1. V lost 1 base, J lost 3 bases, and 6 bases stayed unmatched. Germline CDR1 KGHSH, CDR2 LQKENI. The CDR3 contains 17 residues. The CDR3 loop is CASSPHRQGANNQPQHF. CDR3 nucleotide sequence: TGTGCCAGCTCACCACACCGACAGGGGGCGAACAATCAGCCCCAGCATTTT.

This sequence joins TRBV18 and TRBJ2-7; 7 nucleotides align to TRBD1. V lost 3 bases, J lost 3 bases, and 2 bases stayed unmatched. Germline V lookup: CDR1 KGHSH, CDR2 LQKENI. The CDR3 loop spans 13 amino acids. CDR3 residues: CASSPGQNYEQYF. CDR3 bases: TGTGCCAGCTCACCGGGACAGAACTACGAGCAGTACTTC.

V usage is TRBV19 and J usage is TRBJ2-1; 9 nucleotides match TRBD2. J lost 4 bases, V lost 3 bases, and 4 bases had no gene match. Germline V gene lookup returns CDR1 LNHDA and CDR2 SQIVND (reference sequence). The CDR3 has 15 residues. CDR3 nucleotide sequence: TGTGCCAGTAGTATCGCTAGCGGGACGTACAATGAGCAGTTCTTC. Encoded protein: CASSIASGTYNEQFF.

This clonotype was seen a handful of times. This chain uses TRBV4-2 with TRBJ2-7; D possibly corresponds to TRBD2 (7 bases). Germline CDR1 is LGHNA and CDR2 is YNFKEQ. The CDR3 covers 17 residues. Trimming shortened V by 0 bases and J by 0 bases, and 15 bases separated the two germline ends. Here the CDR3 DNA reads TGTGCCAGCAGCCAAGATCGGGGGCGGGGGAGCTCCTACGAGCAGTACTTC. Translating gives CASSQDRGRGSSYEQYF.

The chain recombines TRBV28 with TRBJ2-7, with a weak D call TRBD1 (5 bases). Germline CDR1 MDHEN, CDR2 SYDVKM. The CDR3 runs 13 residues. Deletions cut 5 bases from V and 5 bases from J, with 13 bases between. CDR3 loop: CASSPPSRDEQYF. For the CDR3, the DNA is TGTGCCAGCAGTCCCCCTTCCAGGGACGAGCAGTACTTC. The full variable domain, rest sourced from reference TRBV28 and TRBJ2-7, is DVKVTQSSRYLVKRTGEKVFLECVQDMDHENMFWYRQDPGLGLRLIYFSYDVKMKEKGDIPEGYSVSREKKERFSLILESASTNQTSMYLCASSPPSRDEQYFGPGTRLTVT.

This clonotype has ten or more counts. The V call is TRBV6-5, the J call TRBJ2-3; TRBD2 is a possible D gene (6 bases). Per the germline V gene, CDR1 is MNHEY and CDR2 is SVGAGI. The CDR3 runs to 17 residues. V was pared by 1 base and J by 5 bases, with 19 bases between. CDR3 nucleotides: TGTGCCAGCAGTTACTTAGTCGGGCCGGGAGTGATAGATACGCAGTATTTT. Encoded protein: CASSYLVGPGVIDTQYF.

There are a few counts of this clonotype. The rearrangement uses TRBV15 and TRBJ2-5; 7 bases match TRBD2. Germline CDR1 and CDR2: LNHNV and YYDKDF (reference sequence). After removal of 4 bases from V and 3 bases from J, the junction contained 5 bases not matched to a gene. This CDR3 comprises 14 residues. The CDR3 DNA reads as TGTGCCACCAGCAAGCAGCTAGCGGAAGAGACCCAGTACTTC. Translation: CATSKQLAEETQYF.

The V gene is TRBV6-5, the J gene TRBJ2-3, with D perhaps TRBD1 or TRBD2 (5 bases each). The CDR3 runs 13 residues. Germline CDR1 is MNHEY and CDR2 is SVGAGI. V was clipped by 4 bases and J by 6 bases, with 11 bases between them. The DNA of the CDR3 is TGTGCCAGCAGTTCAGTGTGGGGGGATACGCAGTATTTT. Translating gives CASSSVWGDTQYF.

The rearrangement uses TRBV11-2 and TRBJ2-5, with 12 bases identical to TRBD2. CDR3 length equals 19 residues. The J segment lost 5 bases and the V segment lost 0 bases, leaving 13 bases of the junction unmatched. Germline loops: CDR1 SGHAT, CDR2 FQNNGV. CDR3 residues: CASSLDFRASGRALETQYF. CDR3 nucleotides: TGTGCCAGCAGCTTAGATTTTCGCGCTAGCGGGAGGGCCCTCGAGACCCAGTACTTC. The entire variable domain, with the rest obtained from reference TRBV11-2 and TRBJ2-5, is as follows: EAGVAQSPRYKIIEKRQSVAFWCNPISGHATLYWYQQILGQGPKLLIQFQNNGVVDDSQLPKDRFSAERLKGVDSTLKIQPAKLEDSAVYLCASSLDFRASGRALETQYFGPGTRLLVL.

This clonotype was counted a few times. The chain recombines TRBV6-1 with TRBJ1-2; D is uncertain. The germline V gene has CDR1 MNHNS and CDR2 SASEGT. Between the trimmed V and J ends, which lost 7 bases and 3 bases, there was a span of 9 bases. The CDR3 covers 12 residues. In nucleotides, the CDR3 is TGTGCCAGCACATGGGTAGACTATGGCTACACCTTC. Residues: CASTWVDYGYTF.